This T cell receptor beta chain was profiled in a study of blood T cell repertoires in COVID-19. Original methodology: Amplifying reference gene primers gave estimates of nucleated cell counts. The table came from immunoSEQ multiplex PCR; TCRdb's copy has only in-frame clones and leaves some out. The DNA was the basis for D and trimming; V, J and clone size are from that table. The top ten hold around 7.2% of the sample, which has approximately 260,000 clones, roughly 87% seen once. Regarding this clone: The identical CDR3 is also encoded by other nucleotide sequences in the sample.

CDR1 MNHEY and CDR2 SMNVEV come from the germline V gene (reference sequence). The junction had 8 bases not matched to a gene; V was cut back by 6 bases and J by 8 bases. This CDR3 is built from 14 residues. Sequences were obtained from peripheral blood. This chain joins TRBV27 and TRBJ1-4; TRBD1 matches 8 bases. The receptor was isolated from a man aged 55 to 69 who had recovered from COVID-19. CDR3 nucleotides: TGTGCCAGCAGCCTCCAGGGGGCAGGGGAAAAACTGTTTTTT. Amino acid sequence: CASSLQGAGEKLFF.